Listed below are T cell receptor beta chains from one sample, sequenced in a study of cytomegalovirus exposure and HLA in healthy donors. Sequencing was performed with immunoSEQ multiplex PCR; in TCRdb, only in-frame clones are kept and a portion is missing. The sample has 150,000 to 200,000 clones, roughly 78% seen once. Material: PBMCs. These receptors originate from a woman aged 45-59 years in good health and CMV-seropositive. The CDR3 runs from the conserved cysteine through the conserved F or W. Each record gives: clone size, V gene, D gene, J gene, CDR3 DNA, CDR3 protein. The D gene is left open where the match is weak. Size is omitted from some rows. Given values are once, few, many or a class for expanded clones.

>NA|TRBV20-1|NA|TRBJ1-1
TGCAGTGCTAGGAGACAGCTTGAAGCTTTCTTT
CSARRQLEAFF
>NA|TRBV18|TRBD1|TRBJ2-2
TGTGCCAGCTCGCCTCAGGGGGTTGGTAACACCGGGGAGCTGTTTTTT
CASSPQGVGNTGELFF
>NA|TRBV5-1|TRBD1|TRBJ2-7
TGCGCCAGCAGCCTACGGGGCGGGACAGGGGTTCACGAGCAGTACTTC
CASSLRGGTGVHEQYF
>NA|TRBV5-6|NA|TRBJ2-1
TGTGCCAGCAGCCTCGGACTGACCGGATACAATGAGCAGTTCTTC
CASSLGLTGYNEQFF
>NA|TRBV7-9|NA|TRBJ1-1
TGTGCCAGCAACCTTGACGAGGGTGAAACTGAAGCTTTCTTT
CASNLDEGETEAFF
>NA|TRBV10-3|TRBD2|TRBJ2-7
TGTGCCATCAGTGCAAGCGGGGGGGCCCGTGGCGAGCAGTACTTC
CAISASGGARGEQYF
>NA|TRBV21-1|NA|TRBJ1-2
TGTGCCAGCAGCCTGGGGGCCAGAGCCTATGGCTACACCTTC
CASSLGARAYGYTF
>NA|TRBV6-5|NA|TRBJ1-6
TGTGCCAGCAGCGGGAGGACAGAAAATTCACCCCTCCACTTT
CASSGRTENSPLHF
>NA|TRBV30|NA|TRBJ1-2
TGTGCCTGGAGTGTACTAGTTGGCTACACCTTC
CAWSVLVGYTF
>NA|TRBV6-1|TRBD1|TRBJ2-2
TGTGCCAGCAGTGAGGGACAGGTAACCGGGGAGCTGTTTTTT
CASSEGQVTGELFF
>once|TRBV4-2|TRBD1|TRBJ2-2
TGTGCCAGCAGCTGGGGCTCAGGGGGTTTGAACACCGGGGAGCTGTTTTTT
CASSWGSGGLNTGELFF
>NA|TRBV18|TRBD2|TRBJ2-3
TGTGCCAGCTCACCCCCAGCGGGGGGCGCAGATACGCAGTATTTT
CASSPPAGGADTQYF
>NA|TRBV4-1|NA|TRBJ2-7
TGCGCCAGCAGCCAAGGCAGCGGGTCCTACGAGCAGTACTTC
CASSQGSGSYEQYF
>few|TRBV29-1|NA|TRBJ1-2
TGCAGCGTTGAGGGGGGGGCAGGCTATGGCTACACCTTC
CSVEGGAGYGYTF